In this sample, the clone carrying this TCR beta chain turned up many times. Cases classed as stable hyperthyroidism had no ophthalmopathy within 18 months of follow-up. Hyperthyroidism patients were newly diagnosed, under 2 months' duration, aged 18 to 65. Exclusion covered patients with other autoimmune diseases or uncontrolled infections (as well as pregnancy or lactation). Isolation of PBMCs was performed using roughly 10 ml of fresh peripheral blood. The record originates from a study of Graves' ophthalmopathy and Graves' hyperthyroidism. Germline CDR1 and CDR2: SGHRS and YFSETQ. The CDR3 sequence is 13 residues long. V dropped 0 bases and J dropped 8; count of bases not matched to a gene: 3. As the template, RNA transcripts were used to amplify TCR beta CDR3 regions. HTBI-primed RT-PCR formed the first round, and a multiplex PCR formed the second. TCRdb reprocessed the multiplex PCR reads with MiXCR, giving one entry per CDR3 protein. The table lists roughly 400,000 distinct CDR3 sequences, over 15% of them singletons, with roughly 7% in the top ten.

Input material: peripheral blood. The receptor was derived from a young woman with stable Graves' hyperthyroidism. The V call is TRBV5-1, the J call TRBJ1-2; the match to TRBD1 covers 8 bases. CDR3 DNA: TGCGCCAGCAGCTTGGCACCAGGGGGCGGCTACACCTTC. Translation gives CASSLAPGGGYTF.